One sample yielded the 2 T cell receptor beta chains listed below, sequenced in a study of blood T cells in healthy people across ages (dated by TCRdb to 2013 to 2016). Library preparation was by 5' RACE. Reads for this sample came from an Illumina HiSeq 2500. A second PCR of about 6 to 11 cycles was run with a J-beta primer mix and a sample-barcoded 5' primer. TCRdb ran its own pipeline on the public reads, namely fastp trimming at Q25 and MiXCR clone calling, and kept in-frame beta chains. Rows are unified per CDR3 protein, each entry keeping the most common DNA and genes. This sample comprises hundreds of thousands of distinct CDR3 sequences, roughly 50% of them detected only once. The ten largest clones take up 35% to 40% of the sample. The material sequenced was blood. The origin of the receptors is a man in his 60s in good health.

V and J are TRBV6-1 and TRBJ1-2, with TRBD1 as a possible D gene (6 bases). Trimming shortened V by 6 bases and J by 4 bases, and 12 bases separated the two germline ends. The CDR3 totals 13 residues. Germline V CDR1 and CDR2: MNHNS, SASEGT. For the CDR3, the DNA is TGTGCCAGCAGCCCACAGGGCGGCTATGGCTACACCTTC. It yields the protein CASSPQGGYGYTF.

The chain recombines TRBV20-1 with TRBJ2-7, with D possibly TRBD2 on 6 matching bases. There are 15 residues in the CDR3. The germline gives CDR1 DFQATT, CDR2 SNEGSKA (reference sequence). V gave up 6 bases and J gave up 0 bases, with 18 bases separating them. CDR3 amino acids: CSAPARGVNSYEQYF. The CDR3 nucleotides read TGCAGTGCCCCAGCGCGCGGGGTAAACTCCTACGAGCAGTACTTC.